The 6 T cell receptor beta chains below all came from one sample that was sequenced in a study of regulatory T cells in long-lasting Graves disease. Time point noted: persistent/refractory GD, antithyroid drugs over 5 years with positive TRAb. TCR sequences were obtained from RNA taken from PBMCs. Arm-PCR of CDR3 regions and iRepertoire HTBI primers were used to build TCR beta libraries. TCRdb reprocessed the multiplex PCR reads via MiXCR and lists one record per CDR3 protein. The table lists some 430,000 distinct CDR3 sequences, 20% to 25% of them singletons. The specimen comprised peripheral blood mononuclear cells (PBMCs), sampled when the disease was refractory, from a patient treated with antithyroid drugs. All receptors derive from a female donor with Graves disease.

There are many counts of this clonotype. This chain joins TRBV3-1 and TRBJ1-2; tentatively, D is TRBD1 (5 bases). The V gene lost 2 bases and the J gene lost 4 bases, with 8 bases spanning the gap. Per the germline V gene, CDR1 is LGHDT and CDR2 is YNNKEL (reference sequence). The CDR3 runs 13 residues. For the CDR3, the DNA is TGTGCCAGCAGCCAAAAAGGGACCTATGGCTACACCTTC. This codes for CASSQKGTYGYTF.

The chain has TRBV6-1 and TRBJ1-5; 8 nucleotides agree with TRBD1. J was trimmed by 7 bases and V by 7 bases; bases with no gene match: 9. This CDR3 has 14 residues. Germline V gene lookup returns CDR1 MNHNS and CDR2 SASEGT. CDR3 residues: CASTAQGGGQPQHF. The CDR3 DNA reads TGTGCCAGCACCGCACAGGGGGGCGGGCAGCCCCAGCATTTT.

This clonotype occurred many times. The chain couples TRBV28 to TRBJ1-2, with a tentative D call TRBD1 (5 bases). Trimming shortened V by 3 bases and J by 7 bases, and 21 bases separated the two germline ends. The CDR3 totals 16 residues. Germline loops: CDR1 MDHEN, CDR2 SYDVKM. CDR3 sequence: CASSFYRAGDLSGYTF. DNA for the CDR3: TGTGCCAGCAGTTTTTATCGAGCGGGGGACCTCTCTGGCTACACCTTC.

The table lists this clonotype with many counts. The gene calls are TRBV6-1 and TRBJ1-1; D ambiguous. V dropped 2 bases and J dropped 1 base, with 11 bases sitting between them. The CDR3 extends over 15 amino acids. Germline assignment: CDR1 MNHNS and CDR2 SASEGT. Here the CDR3 reads CASSEPERANTEAFF. CDR3 nucleotides: TGTGCCAGCAGTGAACCTGAAAGGGCGAACACTGAAGCTTTCTTT.

There are many counts of this clonotype. The chain links TRBV7-2 to TRBJ2-5, with no clear D. Germline assignment: CDR1 SGHTA and CDR2 FQGNSA. The CDR3 is made up of 14 amino acids. Trimming cost V 5 bases and J 5 bases, with 15 bases left between them. CDR3 in amino acids: CASSLWSSGETQYF. The CDR3 nucleotides are TGTGCCAGCAGCCTCTGGTCCTCCGGGGAGACCCAGTACTTC.

The V and J genes are TRBV27 and TRBJ1-6; no clear D gene. The V end was cut by 6 bases, the J end by 0 bases, with 18 bases between. Germline CDR1 reads MNHEY; CDR2 reads SMNVEV (reference sequence). This CDR3 contains 18 residues. The CDR3, as DNA: TGTGCCAGCAGCCAAGCGTTAGCAATGAGCTCCTATAATTCACCCCTCCACTTT. Its translation: CASSQALAMSSYNSPLHF.